Shown below are 30 T cell receptor beta chains from a single sample sequenced in a study of OX40 agonist ivuxolimab in advanced cancers. Here immunoSEQ multiplex PCR was the method, and the copy in TCRdb shows in-frame clones only, minus some. The table lists under 80,000 clones, around 83% of them singletons. Sample: CD4+ or CD8+ T cells sorted from blood, taken in a trial of the OX40 agonist ivuxolimab. Every receptor here comes from an adult with an advanced solid tumor such as melanoma, head and neck, liver or kidney cancer.

The chain uses TRBV4-3 and TRBJ2-3; 10 bases map to TRBD2. The CDR3 runs to 17 residues. Germline V CDR1 and CDR2: LGHNA, YSLEER. Trimming cost V 0 bases and J 4 bases; bases outside gene matches: 7. The CDR3 reads CASSQDPAGGVADTQYF. In DNA, the CDR3 is TGCGCCAGCAGCCAAGATCCAGCGGGGGGGGTTGCAGATACGCAGTATTTT.

The chain couples TRBV2 to TRBJ1-1; D is possibly TRBD1 (5 bases). CDR3 length: 13 residues. V shed 5 bases and J shed 3 bases, with 10 bases lying between them. The germline V gene encodes CDR1 SNHLY and CDR2 FYNNEI. The CDR3 sequence is CASSTGGDTEAFF. CDR3 nucleotides: TGTGCCAGCAGTACAGGCGGCGACACTGAAGCTTTCTTT.

The J gene is TRBJ2-3, the V gene TRBV28; either TRBD1 or TRBD2 may fit D (6 bases each). Germline V gives CDR1 MDHEN, CDR2 SYDVKM. This CDR3 comprises 16 residues. The V gene lost 3 bases and the J gene lost 0 bases, with 13 bases spanning the gap. CDR3 region: CASSFQGGGSTDTQYF. CDR3 bases: TGTGCCAGCAGTTTCCAAGGAGGGGGGAGCACAGATACGCAGTATTTT.

This clone turned up a few times. V usage is TRBV29-1 and J usage is TRBJ1-5, with TRBD1 matching 9 bases. Germline-derived CDR1 and CDR2 are SQVTM and ANQGSEA. The CDR3 runs 14 residues. V lost 7 bases to trimming and J lost 6 bases; unmatched junction nucleotides: 10. CDR3 coding DNA: TGCAGCGCCCTGGGGGACAGGGAAGGTCAGCCCCAGCATTTT. It encodes CSALGDREGQPQHF.

The rearrangement joins TRBV6-5 to TRBJ2-1; 10 nucleotides match TRBD2. CDR1 and CDR2 from the germline V gene are MNHEY and SVGAGI. V lost 5 bases and J lost 2; bases outside the gene matches: 3. The CDR3 covers 15 residues. CDR3 residues: CASSTLAGAYNEQFF. In DNA, the CDR3 is TGTGCCAGCAGTACCCTAGCGGGAGCCTACAATGAGCAGTTCTTC.

The V gene is TRBV2, the J gene TRBJ1-3, with a possible D match to TRBD1 (5 bases). CDR3 length: 14 amino acids. The V end was cut by 4 bases, the J end by 3 bases, with 10 bases between. Germline CDR1 reads SNHLY; CDR2 reads FYNNEI. This chain's CDR3 is CASSAGVNGNTIYF. Here the CDR3 DNA reads TGTGCCAGCAGTGCGGGGGTAAATGGAAACACCATATATTTT.

The J gene is TRBJ2-3, the V gene TRBV18; 11 bases fit TRBD1. CDR3 size: 14 residues. CDR1 and CDR2 from the germline V gene are KGHSH and LQKENI. The V and J ends lost 3 bases and 6 bases, in that order; junction bases with no gene match: 2. CDR3 residues: CASSPDRGQDTQYF. Written as DNA, the CDR3 is TGTGCCAGCTCACCGGACAGGGGGCAGGATACGCAGTATTTT.

The chain carries TRBV27 and TRBJ2-1; D unresolved. Germline CDR1 and CDR2: MNHEY and SMNVEV (reference sequence). V lost 3 bases to trimming and J lost 7 bases, with 13 bases between them. The CDR3 extends over 14 amino acids. The CDR3 sequence is CASSFWADQNEQFF. The CDR3, as DNA: TGTGCCAGCAGTTTTTGGGCGGACCAGAATGAGCAGTTCTTC.

The J gene is TRBJ1-5, the V gene TRBV19, with D maybe TRBD1 (5 bases). Germline V gene lookup returns CDR1 LNHDA and CDR2 SQIVND (reference sequence). Trimming took off 4 bases at V and 2 bases at J, with 15 bases between the two ends. The CDR3 extends over 16 amino acids. The DNA for the CDR3 is TGTGCCAGTAGTAGGTCGGGGGATGGTGGCAATCAGCCCCAGCATTTT. Translation gives CASSRSGDGGNQPQHF. The full variable domain, rest sourced from reference TRBV19 and TRBJ1-5, is DGGITQSPKYLFRKEGQNVTLSCEQNLNHDAMYWYRQDPGQGLRLIYYSQIVNDFQKGDIAEGYSVSREKKESFPLTVTSAQKNPTAFYLCASSRSGDGGNQPQHFGDGTRLSIL.

This clone came up once. The chain recombines TRBV5-1 with TRBJ1-6, with 7 positions matching TRBD1. Trimming at V came to 4 bases and at J to 3 bases, leaving 7 bases not matched to a gene. In germline, CDR1 is SGHRS, CDR2 YFSETQ. The CDR3 length is 16 residues. CDR3 bases: TGCGCCAGCAGCCAAACCAGACAGGGCTATAATTCACCCCTCCACTTT. It yields the protein CASSQTRQGYNSPLHF.

J is TRBJ2-2 and V is TRBV6-6, with D uncertain. The length of the CDR3 is 11 residues. Germline CDR1 MNHNY, CDR2 SVGAGI (reference sequence). V was trimmed by 3 bases and J by 7 bases, leaving 3 bases between them. As DNA, the CDR3 is TGTGCCAGCAGTTATGTCGGGGAGCTGTTTTTT. Its translation is CASSYVGELFF.

The genes are TRBV27 and TRBJ1-5, with 10 bases lining up with TRBD1. Germline V gene sequence: CDR1 MNHEY, CDR2 SMNVEV (reference sequence). After removal of 6 bases from V and 5 bases from J, the junction contained 4 bases not matched to a gene. This CDR3 spans 14 amino acids. The CDR3, as DNA: TGTGCCAGCAGCCGGACAGGGGGGTATCAGCCCCAGCATTTT. Encoded protein: CASSRTGGYQPQHF.

The rearrangement uses TRBV10-2 and TRBJ2-3; TRBD2 matches at 7 bases. This CDR3 has 16 amino acids. Germline trimming cut 7 bases from V and 0 bases from J; bases unmatched to any gene: 10. Germline V gene sequence: CDR1 WSHSY, CDR2 SAAADI. CDR3 bases: TGCGCCAGCATGAGGGTAGCGGGTATTAGCACAGATACGCAGTATTTT. Protein sequence: CASMRVAGISTDTQYF.

CDR3 nucleotides: TGTGCCAGCAGCCAAAGGAGGAACGGGATGCCGCCCCGGACTAATGAAAAACTGTTTTTT. Translation gives CASSQRRNGMPPRTNEKLFF. J is TRBJ1-4 and V is TRBV4-2; D is uncertain. The ends were cut back, 2 bases at V and 2 bases at J, with 24 bases in the middle. The CDR3 consists of 20 residues. CDR1 and CDR2 (germline): LGHNA, YNFKEQ.

This sequence joins TRBV6-5 and TRBJ2-3; a possible D gene is TRBD1 (6 bases). The germline CDR1 and CDR2 sequences are MNHEY and SVGAGI. The CDR3 extends over 15 amino acids. Between the trimmed V and J ends, which lost 5 bases and 7 bases, there was a span of 19 bases. CDR3 in DNA: TGTGCCAGCAGTACCGCTCGACAGGCTTCTAATACGCAGTATTTT. Protein product: CASSTARQASNTQYF.

The genes are TRBV27 and TRBJ1-6; 8 bases fit TRBD1. The CDR3 spans 16 residues. V lost 5 bases, J lost 6 bases, and 9 bases stayed unmatched. Per germline, CDR1 MNHEY and CDR2 SMNVEV (reference sequence). The CDR3 sequence is CASSGPGTGLNSPLHF. The CDR3 DNA sequence: TGTGCCAGCAGTGGACCCGGGACAGGTCTTAATTCACCCCTCCACTTT.

The chain joins TRBV7-9 to TRBJ2-5; D tentatively fits TRBD1 or TRBD2 (5 bases each). Germline CDR1 SEHNR, CDR2 FQNEAQ (reference sequence). The CDR3 extends over 14 amino acids. V was trimmed by 1 base and J by 5 bases, leaving 11 bases between them. The chain's CDR3 is CASSLVGGGETQYF. The CDR3 nucleotides read TGTGCCAGCAGCTTAGTTGGGGGTGGCGAGACCCAGTACTTC. The whole variable domain, filled in from reference TRBV7-9 and TRBJ2-5, reads DTGVSQNPRHKITKRGQNVTFRCDPISEHNRLYWYRQTLGQGPEFLTYFQNEAQLEKSRLLSDRFSAERPKGSFSTLEIQRTEQGDSAMYLCASSLVGGGETQYFGPGTRLLVL.

This sequence joins TRBV21-1 and TRBJ2-7; TRBD2, the table's D call, was not compared with the DNA. TRBV21-1 constitutes a pseudogene. The CDR3 runs 17 residues. Here the CDR3 DNA reads TGTGCCAGCAGCAAAGAGGGTGAGGGTAAAACCCCAAAGCAGCAGTACTTC. Amino acid sequence: CASSKEGEGKTPKQQYF.

This chain joins TRBV19 and TRBJ2-1; D possibly corresponds to TRBD2 (6 bases). V lost 3 bases, J lost 0 bases, and 12 bases lay in between. The CDR3 totals 16 residues. In germline, CDR1 is LNHDA, CDR2 SQIVND (reference sequence). The CDR3 is CASSMRGSSSYNEQFF. DNA of the CDR3: TGTGCCAGTAGTATGCGGGGCAGTAGCTCCTACAATGAGCAGTTCTTC. Looking up the rest from reference TRBV19 and TRBJ2-1 gives the full variable domain: DGGITQSPKYLFRKEGQNVTLSCEQNLNHDAMYWYRQDPGQGLRLIYYSQIVNDFQKGDIAEGYSVSREKKESFPLTVTSAQKNPTAFYLCASSMRGSSSYNEQFFGPGTRLTVL.

The chain joins TRBV12-5 to TRBJ2-1; D ambiguous. Germline V gives CDR1 LGHNT, CDR2 FRNRAP. This CDR3 has 15 residues. V was pared by 1 base and J by 0 bases, with 7 bases between. CDR3 sequence (DNA): TGTGCTAGTGGTTTGGGGGCAGTCTCCTACAATGAGCAGTTCTTC. Protein sequence: CASGLGAVSYNEQFF.

The chain couples TRBV7-3 to TRBJ2-2; D might be TRBD1 (5 bases). CDR1 is SGHTA and CDR2 is FQGTGA in the germline V gene. Trimming removed 2 bases from V and 7 bases from J, with 11 bases in between. The CDR3 loop spans 14 amino acids. The chain's CDR3 is CASSLLGVDGELFF. CDR3 nucleotides: TGTGCCAGCAGCTTACTAGGGGTGGACGGGGAGCTGTTTTTT.

This chain connects TRBV5-6 to TRBJ1-4; D not resolved. Between the trimmed V and J ends, which lost 0 bases and 4 bases, there was a span of 13 bases. Germline loops: CDR1 SGHDT, CDR2 YYEEEE. The CDR3 extends over 16 amino acids. The CDR3: CASSLGKGIINEKLFF. CDR3 nucleotides: TGTGCCAGCAGCTTGGGGAAGGGAATAATTAATGAAAAACTGTTTTTT.

The J gene is TRBJ2-1, the V gene TRBV5-1; 7 nucleotides align to TRBD2. V dropped 2 bases and J dropped 12; count of bases not matched to a gene: 14. Germline V gene lookup returns CDR1 SGHRS and CDR2 YFSETQ. The CDR3 contains 15 residues. Written as DNA, the CDR3 is TGCGCCAGCAGCTTCGGCGGGGGACTTCCCCCCGGGCAGTTCTTC. It translates to CASSFGGGLPPGQFF.

This chain uses TRBV5-1 with TRBJ2-4; maybe TRBD2 (6 bases). Germline values: CDR1 SGHRS, CDR2 YFSETQ. Trimming left V 0 bases short and J 5 bases short, with 21 bases between. CDR3 size: 18 residues. The CDR3 DNA is TGCGCCAGCAGCTTGGGGTATTTGTACCCCTGGGGGGAAAACATTCAGTACTTC. Translating it yields CASSLGYLYPWGENIQYF.

The rearrangement uses TRBV6-5 and TRBJ2-7; no reliable D call. This CDR3 is 14 amino acids long. The V gene lost 5 bases and the J gene lost 1 base, with 12 bases spanning the gap. Germline V CDR1 and CDR2: MNHEY, SVGAGI. CDR3 nucleotide sequence: TGTGCCAGCAGTGAAAAAGGGCAGTCCTACGAGCAGTACTTC. Translation gives CASSEKGQSYEQYF.

The chain recombines TRBV7-9 with TRBJ1-4; 9 bases map to TRBD1. The CDR3 is made up of 17 amino acids. The trim removed 5 bases at V and 0 bases at J, leaving 7 bases unmatched. Looked up from germline, CDR1 is SEHNR and CDR2 is FQNEAQ (reference sequence). The CDR3 DNA reads as TGTGCCAGCAGCGCGGGACAGGGACTTCCAACTAATGAAAAACTGTTTTTT. It yields the protein CASSAGQGLPTNEKLFF.

V gene TRBV19 combines with J gene TRBJ1-5; 7 positions match TRBD1. CDR1 LNHDA and CDR2 SQIVND come from the germline V gene (reference sequence). The CDR3 has 14 amino acids. Trimming cost V 6 bases and J 2 bases; bases outside gene matches: 4. The CDR3 spells CASSPTGGNQPQHF. Here the CDR3 DNA reads TGTGCCAGTAGCCCTACAGGGGGCAATCAGCCCCAGCATTTT.

This clone was observed a handful of times. The chain combines TRBV19 with TRBJ2-1; D possibly uses TRBD1 or TRBD2 (7 bases each). The V gene lost 6 bases and the J gene lost 6 bases, with 18 bases spanning the gap. CDR1 is LNHDA, CDR2 SQIVND, per germline (reference sequence). The CDR3 is 15 residues long. The CDR3 DNA reads as TGTGCCAGTAGCCGGGGAGGGGACAGCATCAATGAGCAGTTCTTC. Residues: CASSRGGDSINEQFF.

The chain has TRBV5-4 and TRBJ1-2; 7 positions match TRBD1. Germline-derived CDR1 and CDR2 are SGHNT and YYREEE (reference sequence). The V gene end was trimmed by 5 bases and the J gene end by 2 bases; junction bases not matched to a gene: 9. The CDR3 length is 15 residues. CDR3 coding DNA: TGTGCCAGCAGGCCCCGACAGGGTATGAACTATGGCTACACCTTC. This codes for CASRPRQGMNYGYTF.

Details on this clone: Other DNA sequences from this sample encode an identical CDR3 as well. Here the CDR3 reads CASSLRGNTEAFF. CDR3 in DNA: TGTGCCAGCAGCTTAAGGGGGAACACTGAAGCTTTCTTT. The rearrangement uses TRBV7-3 and TRBJ1-1, with D unclear. This CDR3 spans 13 amino acids. From germline, CDR1 is SGHTA and CDR2 FQGTGA. Trimming cost V 1 base and J 1 base, with 4 bases left between them.